This T cell receptor beta chain originates from a study of cytomegalovirus exposure and HLA in healthy donors. Across the study: Some 200 million T cells yielded over 90 million unique TCR beta sequences in earlier analysis. Study-wide results and caveats: Association of a missense DCLRE1C variant with TCR beta V- and J-gene trimming was reported in a later analysis. Overall, 164 TCR beta chains were annotated as cytomegalovirus-associated.

This CDR3 spans 15 amino acids. The germline CDR1 and CDR2 sequences are LNHNV and YYDKDF (reference sequence). V shed 7 bases and J 1 base; nucleotides not matched to a gene: 5. With respect to this clone: Its antigen is not known.

The PCR was carried out with 60 Vbeta primers and 13 Jbeta primers. Sequencing was performed with immunoSEQ multiplex PCR; in TCRdb, only in-frame clones are kept and a portion is missing. This table has more than 100,000 clones, 75% to 85% appearing once. The V and J genes are TRBV15 and TRBJ1-2; 11 nucleotides line up with TRBD1. Sequencing used PBMCs. The TCR sequence derives from a man in his forties or fifties in good health and CMV-seronegative. The CDR3 bases are TGTGCCACCACCCTCGGGACAGGGGGTAACTATGGCTACACCTTC. Protein: CATTLGTGGNYGYTF.